The 22 T cell receptor beta chains below were found in one sample sequenced in a study of T cells in Graves' hyperthyroidism and ophthalmopathy. TCR beta CDR3 region amplification was performed from RNA transcripts. A first-round RT-PCR of the TCR CDR3 used the HTBI primer set. TCRdb recomputed calls from the multiplex PCR reads with MiXCR, one row per CDR3 protein. The repertoire holds fewer than 750,000 distinct CDR3 sequences, with approximately 14% as singletons. Specimen: blood. These receptors came from a woman in her thirties or forties with Graves' ophthalmopathy.

This clonotype was observed at least ten times. V usage is TRBV7-2 and J usage is TRBJ1-2; D perhaps matches TRBD1 (5 bases). This CDR3 region has 13 residues. In germline, CDR1 is SGHTA, CDR2 FQGNSA. Between the trimmed V and J ends, which lost 9 bases and 3 bases, there was a span of 14 bases. Here the CDR3 reads CASRGGSYYGYTF. The CDR3 nucleotides are TGTGCCAGTAGGGGAGGCTCCTACTATGGCTACACCTTC.

This clonotype was recorded at least ten times. The V call is TRBV20-1, the J call TRBJ2-6; 7 bases are shared with TRBD1. V dropped 1 base and J dropped 0; count of bases not matched to a gene: 6. This CDR3 region has 17 residues. Looked up from germline, CDR1 is DFQATT and CDR2 is SNEGSKA (reference sequence). CDR3 DNA: TGCAGTGCTAGAGTGAGACAGGGATACTCTGGGGCCAACGTCCTGACTTTC. Translation: CSARVRQGYSGANVLTF.

This clonotype occurred many times. The rearrangement joins TRBV12-3 or TRBV12-4 to TRBJ2-5; TRBD1 agrees at 7 bases. The V segment lost 6 bases and the J segment 0 bases; nucleotides outside the gene matches: 7. The CDR3 is made up of 15 amino acids. The CDR3 nucleotides read TGTGCCAGCAGACACAGGGGTAGTTACCAAGAGACCCAGTACTTC. Translation gives CASRHRGSYQETQYF.

Many counts were recorded for this clonotype. In nucleotides, the CDR3 is TGTGCCAGCAGCTTAATCAGCGGACCCTCCTACGAGCAGTACTTC. Residues: CASSLISGPSYEQYF. V usage is TRBV11-1 and J usage is TRBJ2-7; D might be TRBD2 (5 bases). Germline V gene sequence: CDR1 SGHAT, CDR2 FQDESV (reference sequence). The CDR3 sequence is 15 residues long. Trimming took 2 bases from V and 0 from J, leaving 11 bases between them.

About this clonotype: Being one base from a much bigger clone, this may be a read error. The V gene is TRBV6-1, the J gene TRBJ2-7, with 9 nucleotides matching TRBD1. The CDR3 is 14 residues long. Germline CDR1 reads MNHNS; CDR2 reads SASEGT. Here the CDR3 reads CVSREGTGGPEQYF. DNA for the CDR3: TGTGTCAGCAGGGAGGGTACAGGGGGCCCCGAGCAGTACTTC.

J is TRBJ1-5 and V is TRBV7-8; 7 bases line up with TRBD1. Trimming removed 4 bases from V and 0 bases from J; junction bases left unmatched: 9. The CDR3 has 17 amino acids. CDR1 is SGHVS, CDR2 FQNEAQ, per germline. CDR3 coding DNA: TGTGCCAGCAGCTCCGCTCCGGGACAGTATAGCAATCAGCCCCAGCATTTT. Translating gives CASSSAPGQYSNQPQHF.

This clonotype has just a few counts. The chain employs TRBV2 and TRBJ2-7, with 14 nucleotides matching TRBD2. The CDR3 contains 15 residues. Germline V gene lookup returns CDR1 SNHLY and CDR2 FYNNEI. The trim removed 6 bases at V and 4 bases at J, leaving 5 bases unmatched. In nucleotides, the CDR3 is TGTGCCAGCAGGCCGGGACTAGCGGGAGCTTACGAGCAGTACTTC. This gives the protein CASRPGLAGAYEQYF.

This clonotype was seen repeatedly, ten times or more. J is TRBJ1-1 and V is TRBV28; TRBD1 aligns across 11 bases. The J segment lost 5 bases and the V segment lost 9 bases, leaving 11 bases of the junction unmatched. Germline V gene sequence: CDR1 MDHEN, CDR2 SYDVKM. This CDR3 region has 15 residues. For the CDR3, the DNA is TGTGCCAGTGATGGACAGGGGGCCCCCCTGACTGAAGCTTTCTTT. Its translation is CASDGQGAPLTEAFF.

The rearrangement uses TRBV6-1 and TRBJ1-1; D is possibly TRBD1 (5 bases). The CDR3 loop spans 14 amino acids. The V end lost 8 bases, the J end lost 0 bases, and 13 bases lay between the germline ends. From germline, CDR1 is MNHNS and CDR2 SASEGT. CDR3 sequence: CASGDRLLNTEAFF. CDR3 DNA sequence: TGTGCCAGCGGGGACCGGCTGTTGAACACTGAAGCTTTCTTT.

This clonotype was counted ten times or more. The chain has TRBV28 and TRBJ2-5, with a possible D match to TRBD2 (6 bases). The V and J ends lost 2 bases and 4 bases respectively, with 11 bases between them. This CDR3 contains 14 residues. Germline V gene lookup returns CDR1 MDHEN and CDR2 SYDVKM. The CDR3 DNA is TGTGCCAGCAGTTTACTACTAGCTCTAGAGACCCAGTACTTC. Translation: CASSLLLALETQYF.

The chain joins TRBV18 to TRBJ2-6; the match to TRBD1 covers 7 bases. With V trimmed by 4 bases and J by 2 bases, 5 bases remained unmatched. CDR1 is KGHSH, CDR2 LQKENI, per germline. The CDR3 sequence is 16 residues long. The CDR3 spells CASSLDDRAGANVLTF. The CDR3 DNA reads as TGTGCCAGCTCACTGGATGACAGGGCTGGGGCCAACGTCCTGACTTTC.

This clonotype was seen at least ten times. This chain links TRBV19 with TRBJ2-2; D may be TRBD1 (6 bases). Per the germline V gene, CDR1 is LNHDA and CDR2 is SQIVND (reference sequence). This CDR3 region has 14 residues. V was clipped by 10 bases and J by 3 bases, with 15 bases between them. This CDR3 reads CATYRAGDTGELFF. The DNA of the CDR3 is TGTGCCACCTACAGGGCAGGTGACACCGGGGAGCTGTTTTTT.

The chain has TRBV6-2 or TRBV6-3 and TRBJ1-5, with a possible D match to TRBD1 (5 bases). The CDR3 is 16 residues long. The germline V gene has CDR1 MNHEY and CDR2 SVGEGT. V was cut by 1 base and J by 1 base, with 11 bases left in between. The CDR3 is CASSYWGEQSNQPQHF. The CDR3, as DNA: TGTGCCAGCAGTTACTGGGGCGAGCAAAGCAATCAGCCCCAGCATTTT.

This clonotype showed up just a few times. The chain links TRBV5-1 to TRBJ2-5; possible D gene TRBD2, 5 bases. Deletions cut 4 bases from V and 4 bases from J, with 14 bases between. From germline, CDR1 is SGHRS and CDR2 YFSETQ. CDR3 length equals 14 residues. The CDR3 DNA reads TGCGCCAGCAGCCCACCCCGGGGTGGAGAGACCCAGTACTTC. It specifies CASSPPRGGETQYF.

V gene TRBV24-1 combines with J gene TRBJ1-1, with a tentative D call TRBD1 (5 bases). The CDR3 contains 16 residues. Per germline, CDR1 KGHDR and CDR2 SFDVKD. V shed 4 bases and J shed 3 bases, with 17 bases lying between them. The CDR3 DNA reads as TGTGCCACCAGTGACTCAGGACGGGGGAGGGACACTGAAGCTTTCTTT. Its translation is CATSDSGRGRDTEAFF.

As concerns this clonotype: This sequence may be a read error, since a much larger clone differs from it by one base. The chain recombines TRBV6-2 or TRBV6-3 with TRBJ2-7; D gene unclear. CDR1 is MNHEY, CDR2 SVGEGT, per germline. This CDR3 region has 12 residues. CDR3 DNA sequence: TGTGCCAGCAAAGACCCGGGCGGCGAGCAGTGCTTC. Its protein is CASKDPGGEQCF.

The chain has TRBV28 and TRBJ1-1; possibly TRBD1 for D (5 bases). Germline V lookup: CDR1 MDHEN, CDR2 SYDVKM. This CDR3 region has 13 residues. Trimming shortened V by 7 bases and J by 6 bases, and 15 bases separated the two germline ends. Here the CDR3 reads CASTRDGTAEAFF. The CDR3 DNA reads TGTGCCAGCACCCGGGACGGAACCGCTGAAGCTTTCTTT.

This clonotype was counted between two and nine times. The chain is built from TRBV20-1 and TRBJ2-7; the D gene is possibly TRBD2 (6 bases). Trimming took 6 bases from V and 0 from J, leaving 18 bases between them. CDR1 DFQATT and CDR2 SNEGSKA come from the germline V gene (reference sequence). This CDR3 is 15 amino acids long. CDR3 region: CSAGNSGTYSYEQYF. CDR3 in DNA: TGCAGTGCGGGAAACTCCGGGACTTACTCCTACGAGCAGTACTTC.

Ten or more counts support this clonotype. The rearrangement joins TRBV28 to TRBJ1-1, with D hard to call. V was cut by 3 bases and J by 10 bases, with 15 bases left in between. Germline V gene data show CDR1 as MDHEN and CDR2 as SYDVKM. The CDR3 contains 13 residues. Here the CDR3 DNA reads TGTGCCAGCAGTTTCCGAGAAGATTGGGCAGCTTTCTTT. It translates to CASSFREDWAAFF.

The chain uses TRBV28 and TRBJ2-7, with D uncertain. CDR3 length: 13 amino acids. The germline gives CDR1 MDHEN, CDR2 SYDVKM. V dropped 6 bases and J dropped 2 bases, with 11 bases sitting between them. In nucleotides, the CDR3 is TGTGCCAGCAGCGACCCAGATCCCTACGAGCAGTACTTC. Its protein is CASSDPDPYEQYF.

The gene calls are TRBV5-1 and TRBJ2-2; 9 bases fit TRBD2. CDR3 length: 18 residues. CDR1 SGHRS and CDR2 YFSETQ come from the germline V gene. The V segment lost 2 bases and the J segment 6 bases; nucleotides outside the gene matches: 14. The CDR3 here is CASSFGFRPSGIAGELFF. In DNA form, the CDR3 reads TGCGCCAGCAGCTTCGGGTTCAGGCCTAGCGGGATAGCCGGGGAGCTGTTTTTT.

This clonotype was seen many times. The chain joins TRBV7-2 to TRBJ1-2; D is perhaps TRBD1 (5 bases). The CDR3 loop spans 13 amino acids. With 1 base removed from V and 4 bases from J, the gap between germline ends came to 7 bases. The germline V gene has CDR1 SGHTA and CDR2 FQGNSA. As DNA, the CDR3 is TGTGCCAGCAGCTTAGAAGGGGTCTATGGCTACACCTTC. Translated, it gives CASSLEGVYGYTF.